Below, 3 T cell receptor beta chains from the same sample are listed, as sequenced in a study of blood T cell repertoires in COVID-19 (TCRdb year 2020). Library prep was done by the immunoSEQ multiplex PCR assay. What TCRdb holds here is the immuneACCESS table cut down to in-frame rearrangements. Part of the clones is not present; checked against another copy, under half of the missing clones reflect an unresolved V gene, and the others are unexplained. A total of more than 250,000 clones appear in this sample, 88% of them only once. 1.5% to 2% of the sample is taken by the ten largest. The sample comprised peripheral blood. These receptors came from a woman aged 25 to 39 with COVID-19, enrolled during active disease.

The chain carries TRBV5-1 and TRBJ1-1; TRBD1 is a possible D gene (6 bases). The CDR3 runs to 16 residues. The V end was cut by 0 bases, the J end by 4 bases, with 16 bases between. Germline CDR1 and CDR2: SGHRS and YFSETQ. CDR3 amino acids: CASSLGAGTLGTEAFF. In DNA form, the CDR3 reads TGCGCCAGCAGCTTGGGGGCCGGGACACTTGGCACTGAAGCTTTCTTT.

This chain connects TRBV7-8 to TRBJ2-5; no clear D. The CDR3 loop spans 15 amino acids. From germline, CDR1 is SGHVS and CDR2 FQNEAQ. V lost 2 bases and J lost 2, with 12 bases in between. This CDR3 reads CASSLRRNGQETQYF. Written as DNA, the CDR3 is TGTGCCAGCAGCTTAAGGCGGAATGGACAAGAGACCCAGTACTTC.

This clone was detected only a few times. The genes are TRBV5-1 and TRBJ1-2; 8 bases map to TRBD1. The CDR3 sequence is 14 residues long. Per the germline V gene, CDR1 is SGHRS and CDR2 is YFSETQ. Trimming removed 0 bases from V and 6 bases from J; junction bases left unmatched: 4. The CDR3 DNA sequence: TGCGCCAGCAGCTTGGCAGGGGGCGCGGATGGCTACACCTTC. Protein sequence: CASSLAGGADGYTF.